Below are 5 T cell receptor beta chains sequenced from a single sample in a study of relationships among human T cell subsets. Anti-CD25 beads selected CD4+CD25+ regulatory T cells from positively selected CD4+ cells. The T cell receptor alpha and beta CDR3 regions were amplified from mRNA by semiquantitative ARM-PCR. Tagged nested gene-specific primers were used first, then communal superprimers amplified exponentially. TCRdb reprocessed the multiplex PCR reads with MiXCR, giving one entry per CDR3 protein. The table lists about 14,000 distinct CDR3 sequences, 60% of them singletons. Sequences were obtained from Tregs sorted from blood. The receptor source for this set is a middle-aged man in good health.

The CDR3 sequence is CASSMGLAGGATDTQYF. CDR3 nucleotide sequence: TGTGCCAGCAGCATGGGACTAGCGGGAGGGGCCACAGATACGCAGTATTTT. This chain uses TRBV13 with TRBJ2-3, with 16 bases aligning to TRBD2. The CDR3 sequence is 17 residues long. Per germline, CDR1 PRHDT and CDR2 FYEKMQ (reference sequence). Trimming took 5 bases from V and 2 from J; bases not matched to a gene: 4.

This sequence joins TRBV28 and TRBJ2-3; D unresolved. Between the trimmed V and J ends, which lost 5 bases and 8 bases, there was a span of 14 bases. Germline V gene sequence: CDR1 MDHEN, CDR2 SYDVKM. This CDR3 has 13 residues. The CDR3 DNA is TGTGCCAGCAGTGCCGGGCCTCCGGGTACGCAGTATTTT. Translating it yields CASSAGPPGTQYF.

The chain is built from TRBV6-6 and TRBJ1-3; D remains ambiguous. Trimming removed 0 bases at V and 3 bases at J, with 6 bases between. CDR1 and CDR2 (germline): MNHNY, SVGAGI (reference sequence). The CDR3 is made up of 14 amino acids. This CDR3 is CASSYSSNGNTIYF. CDR3 DNA: TGTGCCAGCAGTTACTCGAGCAATGGAAACACCATATATTTT.

This clonotype occurred a few times. The chain couples TRBV11-2 to TRBJ2-1; D may be TRBD2 (5 bases). Germline CDR1 reads SGHAT; CDR2 reads FQNNGV. V dropped 5 bases and J dropped 8 bases, with 10 bases sitting between them. The CDR3 runs 12 residues. CDR3 in DNA: TGTGCCAGCAGCCCCGACGGGGATGAGCAGTTCTTC. This encodes CASSPDGDEQFF.

This clonotype appeared once. The V gene is TRBV6-1, the J gene TRBJ1-1; TRBD1 matches 9 bases. The CDR3 consists of 14 residues. Trimming cost V 6 bases and J 5 bases; bases outside gene matches: 7. Germline CDR1 is MNHNS and CDR2 is SASEGT. The CDR3 DNA reads TGTGCCAGCAGCAAACAGGGGGCGCAGACTGAAGCTTTCTTT. As protein: CASSKQGAQTEAFF.